Listed here are 18 T cell receptor beta chains from one sample, sequenced in a study of cytotoxic CD8 clonotypes in ibrutinib-treated CLL. Using immunoSEQ multiplex PCR, the repertoire was profiled, and TCRdb retains in-frame clones only, with some absent. This sample has approximately 140,000 clones, with approximately 77% found just once. The sample in question was PBMCs, obtained after 12 months of ibrutinib treatment. The source is a human donor with chronic lymphocytic leukemia.

The chain carries TRBV28 and TRBJ1-6; D may be TRBD1 (5 bases). There are 18 residues in the CDR3. The germline gives CDR1 MDHEN, CDR2 SYDVKM. Trimming took 2 bases from V and 4 from J, leaving 18 bases between them. The DNA of the CDR3 is TGTGCCAGCAGTTTAGTTGGCGGACACCTTAATTATAATTCACCCCTCCACTTT. This gives the protein CASSLVGGHLNYNSPLHF.

The chain combines TRBV18 with TRBJ1-1; no firm D call. The CDR3 has 13 amino acids. CDR1 is KGHSH and CDR2 is LQKENI in the germline V gene. V dropped 2 bases and J dropped 4 bases, with 8 bases sitting between them. CDR3 sequence (DNA): TGTGCCAGCTCACCAGTCGAAGTCACTGAAGCTTTCTTT. Amino acid sequence: CASSPVEVTEAFF.

The J gene is TRBJ1-1, the V gene TRBV11-1, with TRBD1 as a possible D gene (5 bases). The CDR3 consists of 14 residues. The germline V and J ends were trimmed by 1 base and 5 bases, with 11 bases remaining between them. Germline assignment: CDR1 SGHAT and CDR2 FQDESV (reference sequence). The CDR3 nucleotides read TGTGCCAGCAGCTTAGTTCCAGGGTTAACTGAAGCTTTCTTT. This codes for CASSLVPGLTEAFF.

This sequence joins TRBV11-2 and TRBJ1-1; no firm D call. CDR1 SGHAT and CDR2 FQNNGV come from the germline V gene. This CDR3 comprises 13 residues. Trimming pared 6 bases from V and 11 bases from J, leaving 19 bases between. CDR3 DNA: TGTGCCAGCAGTTCTACTTCCCCCGGGTTTGCTTTCTTT. Translation: CASSSTSPGFAFF. Looking up the rest from reference TRBV11-2 and TRBJ1-1 gives the full variable domain: EAGVAQSPRYKIIEKRQSVAFWCNPISGHATLYWYQQILGQGPKLLIQFQNNGVVDDSQLPKDRFSAERLKGVDSTLKIQPAKLEDSAVYLCASSSTSPGFAFFGQGTRLTVV.

This chain uses TRBV29-1 with TRBJ2-6, with no clear D. Germline V gene lookup returns CDR1 SQVTM and CDR2 ANQGSEA. The CDR3 loop spans 16 amino acids. The germline V and J ends were trimmed by 0 bases and 2 bases, with 11 bases remaining between them. This CDR3 is CSVEDWSRAGANVLTF. The CDR3 region has the DNA TGCAGCGTTGAAGATTGGTCGCGCGCTGGGGCCAACGTCCTGACTTTC.

The chain recombines TRBV7-9 with TRBJ2-7; D call uncertain. The CDR3 totals 12 residues. V shed 5 bases and J shed 2 bases, with 7 bases lying between them. Germline CDR1 SEHNR, CDR2 FQNEAQ (reference sequence). The CDR3 is CASSGTAYEQYF. For the CDR3, the DNA is TGTGCCAGCAGCGGAACCGCCTACGAGCAGTACTTC.

This clone occurred a few times. The chain links TRBV4-1 to TRBJ1-5; D is ambiguous. Germline V gene lookup returns CDR1 MGHRA and CDR2 YSYEKL. Trimming stripped 5 bases from V and 4 bases from J, with 15 bases between. The CDR3 sequence is 15 residues long. The CDR3 nucleotides are TGCGCCAGCAGCGAGTCAGCCGGGAAGAATCAGCCCCAGCATTTT. Amino acid sequence: CASSESAGKNQPQHF.

The rearrangement uses TRBV28 and TRBJ1-5, with D possibly TRBD1 on 5 matching bases. Per germline, CDR1 MDHEN and CDR2 SYDVKM. V lost 6 bases, J lost 5 bases, and 17 bases lay in between. CDR3 length equals 15 residues. The CDR3 DNA follows: TGTGCCAGCAGGTCCGGGACCCTGGTTGATCAGCCCCAGCATTTT. Translated, it gives CASRSGTLVDQPQHF.

The V call is TRBV2, the J call TRBJ2-5; D may correspond to TRBD1 or TRBD2 (6 bases each). Trimming removed 4 bases at V and 2 bases at J, with 20 bases between. Per the germline V gene, CDR1 is SNHLY and CDR2 is FYNNEI. CDR3 length: 17 amino acids. For the CDR3, the DNA is TGTGCCAGCAGTGTAAGGGACTTCTTCAGGGGACAAGAGACCCAGTACTTC. Translating gives CASSVRDFFRGQETQYF.

The gene calls are TRBV2 and TRBJ2-7; D remains unclear. The CDR3 contains 12 residues. CDR1 is SNHLY, CDR2 FYNNEI, per germline. Trimming took off 2 bases at V and 9 bases at J, with 11 bases between the two ends. In nucleotides, the CDR3 is TGTGCCAGCAGTGAATGGGTCGCCGGGCAGTACTTC. As protein: CASSEWVAGQYF.

The rearrangement joins TRBV5-1 to TRBJ2-7, with TRBD2 identical over 7 bases. V shed 6 bases and J 3 bases; nucleotides not matched to a gene: 12. The V gene's germline CDR1 is SGHRS and CDR2 YFSETQ. This CDR3 region has 15 residues. CDR3 sequence: CASTSLGGSGYEQYF. For the CDR3, the DNA is TGCGCCAGCACCTCTCTGGGCGGGAGTGGCTACGAGCAGTACTTC.

This rearrangement joins TRBV18 to TRBJ1-6; D is unresolved. The V end was cut by 5 bases, the J end by 7 bases, with 6 bases between. CDR1 KGHSH and CDR2 LQKENI come from the germline V gene. The CDR3 covers 12 residues. CDR3 region: CASSTGNSPLHF. CDR3 sequence (DNA): TGTGCCAGCTCAACCGGGAATTCACCCCTCCACTTT.

The chain carries TRBV7-2 and TRBJ2-3; D remains ambiguous. The germline V gene has CDR1 SGHTA and CDR2 FQGNSA. The germline V and J ends were trimmed by 5 bases and 0 bases, with 9 bases remaining between them. This CDR3 is 14 amino acids long. CDR3 DNA: TGTGCCAGCAGCCAAGGGTTTAGCACAGATACGCAGTATTTT. As protein: CASSQGFSTDTQYF.

This CDR3 is CASSFLQGAGNTIYF. In DNA, the CDR3 is TGTGCCAGCAGCTTCCTACAGGGGGCTGGAAACACCATATATTTT. The chain joins TRBV14 to TRBJ1-3; 8 nucleotides match TRBD1. Germline V gives CDR1 SGHDN, CDR2 FVKESK. The V segment lost 5 bases and the J segment 2 bases; nucleotides outside the gene matches: 5. The CDR3 consists of 15 residues.

J is TRBJ1-1 and V is TRBV6-1; no firm D call. Trimming shortened V by 3 bases and J by 9 bases, and 11 bases separated the two germline ends. Germline CDR1 MNHNS, CDR2 SASEGT. There are 12 residues in the CDR3. The CDR3 nucleotides are TGTGCCAGCAGTGATCTCGGGAAAAAAGCTTTCTTT. Its translation is CASSDLGKKAFF.

V gene TRBV6-5 combines with J gene TRBJ1-2; D gene uncertain. Germline values: CDR1 MNHEY, CDR2 SVGAGI. The CDR3 runs to 13 residues. Trimming left V 2 bases short and J 2 bases short, with 6 bases between. CDR3 sequence: CASSYDGNYGYTF. CDR3 DNA sequence: TGTGCCAGCAGTTACGACGGGAACTATGGCTACACCTTC.

This clone was found a few times. Other DNA sequences from this sample encode an identical CDR3 as well. V and J are TRBV28 and TRBJ1-5; D gene unclear. Germline V gene data show CDR1 as MDHEN and CDR2 as SYDVKM. The CDR3 runs 11 residues. Trimming shortened V by 3 bases and J by 7 bases, and 4 bases separated the two germline ends. The CDR3 region has the DNA TGTGCCAGCAGTTTGGGGCAGCCCCAGCATTTT. It encodes CASSLGQPQHF.

The chain uses TRBV5-8 and TRBJ1-5, with 7 bases matching TRBD1. J lost 2 bases, V lost 4 bases, and 9 bases had no gene match. CDR1 is SGHTS and CDR2 is YDEGEE in the germline V gene. The CDR3 loop spans 16 amino acids. This CDR3 reads CASSQRQGIGNQPQHF. The DNA for the CDR3 is TGTGCCAGCAGCCAACGACAGGGCATCGGCAATCAGCCCCAGCATTTT.